This note documents a single TCR beta chain sequence. As handled by the study authors: Estimation of nucleated cell counts was performed using reference gene primer amplification. Here immunoSEQ multiplex PCR was the method, and the copy in TCRdb shows in-frame clones only, minus some. V and J calls and clone size are given by that table; D and trimming were obtained from the DNA. The sample consists of around 59,000 clones, 70% to 90% of them appearing once. This entry comes from a study of blood T cell repertoires in COVID-19. Study details: Spain, Italy and the United States supplied samples that represented acute and convalescent COVID-19.

The CDR3 length is 11 residues. Trimming pared 4 bases from V and 3 bases from J, leaving 6 bases between. CDR1 SQVTM and CDR2 ANQGSEA come from the germline V gene. Sequencing input: peripheral blood. The chain employs TRBV29-1 and TRBJ1-1; D call uncertain. This receptor was taken from a man aged 60-69 years with acute or convalescent COVID-19. CDR3 in DNA: TGCAGCGTTGTGAGGGACACTGAAGCTTTCTTT. Encoded protein: CSVVRDTEAFF.